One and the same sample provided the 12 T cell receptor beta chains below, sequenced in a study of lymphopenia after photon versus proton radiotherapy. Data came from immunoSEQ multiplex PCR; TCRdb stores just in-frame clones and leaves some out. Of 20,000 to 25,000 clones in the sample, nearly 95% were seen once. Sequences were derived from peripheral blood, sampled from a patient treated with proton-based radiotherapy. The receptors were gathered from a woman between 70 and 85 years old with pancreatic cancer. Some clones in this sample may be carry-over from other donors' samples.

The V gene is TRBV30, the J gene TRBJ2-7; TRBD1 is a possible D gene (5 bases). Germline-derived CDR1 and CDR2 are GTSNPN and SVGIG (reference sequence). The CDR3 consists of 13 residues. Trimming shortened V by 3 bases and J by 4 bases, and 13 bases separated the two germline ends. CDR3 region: CAWRAQGIYEQYF. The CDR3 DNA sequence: TGTGCCTGGAGAGCCCAGGGAATTTACGAGCAGTACTTC.

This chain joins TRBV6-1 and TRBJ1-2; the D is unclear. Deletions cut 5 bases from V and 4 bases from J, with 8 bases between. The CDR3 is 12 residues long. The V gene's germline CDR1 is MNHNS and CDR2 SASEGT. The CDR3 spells CASSPNLYGYTF. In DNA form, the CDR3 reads TGTGCCAGCAGTCCTAACCTCTATGGCTACACCTTC.

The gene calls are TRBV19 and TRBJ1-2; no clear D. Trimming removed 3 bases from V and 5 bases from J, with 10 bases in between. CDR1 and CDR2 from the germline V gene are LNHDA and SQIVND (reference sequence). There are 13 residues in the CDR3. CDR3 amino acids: CASSIMAEYGYTF. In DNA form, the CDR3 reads TGTGCCAGTAGTATCATGGCAGAATATGGCTACACCTTC.

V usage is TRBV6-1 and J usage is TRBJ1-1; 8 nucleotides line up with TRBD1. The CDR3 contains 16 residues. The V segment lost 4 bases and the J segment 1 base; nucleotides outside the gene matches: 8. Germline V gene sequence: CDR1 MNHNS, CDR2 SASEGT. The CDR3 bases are TGTGCCAGCAGTGGAGATCTCGGACAGGGGAACACTGAAGCTTTCTTT. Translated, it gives CASSGDLGQGNTEAFF.

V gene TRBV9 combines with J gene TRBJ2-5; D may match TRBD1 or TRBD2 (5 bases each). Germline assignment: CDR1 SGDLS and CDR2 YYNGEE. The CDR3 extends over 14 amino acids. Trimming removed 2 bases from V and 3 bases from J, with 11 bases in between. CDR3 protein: CASSVGGTEETQYF. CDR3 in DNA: TGTGCCAGCAGCGTTGGGGGTACAGAAGAGACCCAGTACTTC. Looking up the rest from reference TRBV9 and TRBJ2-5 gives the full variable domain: DSGVTQTPKHLITATGQRVTLRCSPRSGDLSVYWYQQSLDQGLQFLIQYYNGEERAKGNILERFSAQQFPDLHSELNLSSLELGDSALYFCASSVGGTEETQYFGPGTRLLVL.

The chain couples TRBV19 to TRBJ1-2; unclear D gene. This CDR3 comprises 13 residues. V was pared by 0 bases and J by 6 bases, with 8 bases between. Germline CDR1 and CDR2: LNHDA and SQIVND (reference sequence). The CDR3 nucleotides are TGTGCCAGTAGTATAGAGGGGAGAAATGGCTACACCTTC. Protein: CASSIEGRNGYTF.

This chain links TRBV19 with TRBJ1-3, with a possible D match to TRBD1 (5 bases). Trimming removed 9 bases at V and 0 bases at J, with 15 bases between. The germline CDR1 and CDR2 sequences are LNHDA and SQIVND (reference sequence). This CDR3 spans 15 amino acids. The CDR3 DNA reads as TGTGCCAGCTGGGGGACTCACAACTCTGGAAACACCATATATTTT. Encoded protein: CASWGTHNSGNTIYF.

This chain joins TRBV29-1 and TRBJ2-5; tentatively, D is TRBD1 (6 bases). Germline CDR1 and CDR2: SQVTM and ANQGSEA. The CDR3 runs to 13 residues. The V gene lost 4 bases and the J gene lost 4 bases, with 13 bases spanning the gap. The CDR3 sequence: CSVGTGRGETQYF. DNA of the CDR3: TGCAGCGTTGGTACAGGGAGAGGAGAGACCCAGTACTTC.

The CDR3 is CAISPGQNANEKLFF. The CDR3 DNA reads TGTGCCATCAGTCCGGGACAAAATGCTAATGAAAAACTGTTTTTT. The chain employs TRBV10-3 and TRBJ1-4; D possibly corresponds to TRBD1 (6 bases). CDR3 length: 15 amino acids. Germline V gene data show CDR1 as ENHRY and CDR2 as SYGVKD. Trimming removed 5 bases at V and 3 bases at J, with 13 bases between.

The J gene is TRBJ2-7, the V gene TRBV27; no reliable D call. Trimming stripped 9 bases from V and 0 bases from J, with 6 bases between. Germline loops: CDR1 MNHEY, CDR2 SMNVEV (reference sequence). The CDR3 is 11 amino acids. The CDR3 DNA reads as TGTGCCAGTAGGAGCTCCTACGAGCAGTACTTC. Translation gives CASRSSYEQYF.

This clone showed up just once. The CDR3 DNA follows: TGCGCCAGCAGCCTGCCCGGGACAGGGGTCAATGAGCAGTTCTTC. Translating it yields CASSLPGTGVNEQFF. The V gene is TRBV4-3, the J gene TRBJ2-1; 10 bases match TRBD1. This CDR3 is 15 amino acids long. The junction had 6 bases not matched to a gene; V was cut back by 4 bases and J by 6 bases. Per the germline V gene, CDR1 is LGHNA and CDR2 is YSLEER.

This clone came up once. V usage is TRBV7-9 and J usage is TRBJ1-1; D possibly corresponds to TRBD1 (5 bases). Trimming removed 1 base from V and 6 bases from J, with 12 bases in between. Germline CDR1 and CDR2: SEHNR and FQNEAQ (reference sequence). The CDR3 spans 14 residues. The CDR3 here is CASSLVRQGPEAFF. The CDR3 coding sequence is TGTGCCAGCAGCTTAGTGCGGCAGGGTCCTGAAGCTTTCTTT.